Shown below are 32 T cell receptor beta chains from a single sample sequenced in a study of T cells in Graves' hyperthyroidism and ophthalmopathy. RNA transcripts served as the template for amplifying TCR beta CDR3 regions. Carried out on the TCR CDR3, a first-round RT-PCR used the HTBI primer set. Each CDR3 protein gets one entry after TCRdb re-called the multiplex PCR reads with MiXCR. Here the sample spans about 570,000 distinct CDR3 sequences, 12% to 15% being singletons. The specimen was blood. These receptors were collected from a woman between 40 and 50 years old with Graves' hyperthyroidism.

The CDR3 reads CSVASGYNEQFF. The CDR3 nucleotides read TGCAGCGTTGCTAGCGGGTACAATGAGCAGTTCTTC. The chain joins TRBV29-1 to TRBJ2-1, with TRBD2 identical over 8 bases. CDR1 is SQVTM, CDR2 ANQGSEA, per germline. V shed 4 bases and J 4 bases; nucleotides not matched to a gene: 0. The CDR3 contains 12 residues.

This clonotype was detected many times. V usage is TRBV5-1 and J usage is TRBJ2-2; D gene uncertain. Deletions cut 7 bases from V and 0 bases from J, with 10 bases between. Germline V gives CDR1 SGHRS, CDR2 YFSETQ. The length of the CDR3 is 14 residues. Here the CDR3 reads CASQQDANTGELFF. The CDR3 nucleotides read TGCGCCAGCCAGCAGGACGCGAACACCGGGGAGCTGTTTTTT.

The V and J genes are TRBV19 and TRBJ2-7; a weak D match, TRBD1 (6 bases). The CDR3 totals 14 residues. Germline assignment: CDR1 LNHDA and CDR2 SQIVND (reference sequence). The germline V and J ends were trimmed by 3 bases and 2 bases, with 11 bases remaining between them. The CDR3 spells CASSISAGAYEQYF. CDR3 nucleotides: TGTGCCAGTAGTATCTCGGCAGGGGCCTACGAGCAGTACTTC.

This clonotype was counted many times. The rearrangement uses TRBV20-1 and TRBJ2-1, with a possible D match to TRBD2 (6 bases). V was clipped by 0 bases and J by 7 bases, with 16 bases between them. This CDR3 region has 15 residues. CDR1 is DFQATT and CDR2 is SNEGSKA in the germline V gene (reference sequence). Here the CDR3 DNA reads TGCAGTGCTAGAGATCCCCGACTAGTAGGGAATGAGCAGTTCTTC. As protein: CSARDPRLVGNEQFF.

The J gene is TRBJ1-2, the V gene TRBV20-1; possibly TRBD1 for D (6 bases). The ends were cut back, 5 bases at V and 0 bases at J, with 10 bases in the middle. The V gene's germline CDR1 is DFQATT and CDR2 SNEGSKA (reference sequence). The CDR3 has 13 residues. In nucleotides, the CDR3 is TGCAGTGCTGGGACAACAGCTAACTATGGCTACACCTTC. Amino acid sequence: CSAGTTANYGYTF.

A few counts support this clonotype. V gene TRBV7-9 combines with J gene TRBJ2-1; TRBD2 aligns across 10 bases. Germline loops: CDR1 SEHNR, CDR2 FQNEAQ (reference sequence). This CDR3 contains 14 residues. The CDR3 DNA is TGTTCAGCGGGAGGGTCCACCGAGGACAATGAGCAGTTCTTC. Protein: CSAGGSTEDNEQFF.

This clonotype has at least ten counts. The chain is built from TRBV3-1 and TRBJ1-1; D gene ambiguous. This CDR3 is 15 amino acids long. V lost 7 bases to trimming and J lost 1 base, with 16 bases between them. Germline-derived CDR1 and CDR2 are LGHDT and YNNKEL (reference sequence). DNA for the CDR3: TGTGCCAGCACCCCAGGCGAACGCCCGAACACTGAAGCTTTCTTT. Encoded protein: CASTPGERPNTEAFF.

This clonotype has a handful of counts. The J gene is TRBJ1-1, the V gene TRBV12-5; D remains unclear. V was clipped by 3 bases and J by 4 bases, with 9 bases between them. The CDR3 has 13 amino acids. The germline V gene has CDR1 LGHNT and CDR2 FRNRAP. The DNA of the CDR3 is TGTGCTAGTGGTTTCACTGGTGGCACTGAAGCTTTCTTT. It is translated as CASGFTGGTEAFF.

As for this clonotype: A much larger clone differs from this one at a single base, so this may be a read error. The chain couples TRBV3-1 to TRBJ2-7; 7 bases are a match to TRBD1. The CDR3 loop spans 11 amino acids. Trimming removed 10 bases from V and 7 bases from J; junction bases left unmatched: 7. The germline V gene encodes CDR1 LGHDT and CDR2 YNNKEL (reference sequence). CDR3 coding DNA: TGTGCCAACAGACAGGGTACGGAGCAGTACTTC. Amino acids: CANRQGTEQYF.

This clonotype has ten or more counts. The chain couples TRBV28 to TRBJ2-2; 13 bases agree with TRBD2. The V gene's germline CDR1 is MDHEN and CDR2 SYDVKM. V lost 7 bases and J lost 7; bases outside the gene matches: 6. The CDR3 length is 15 residues. In nucleotides, the CDR3 is TGTGCCAGCAATGGACTAGCGGGAGCCGGCGGGGAGCTGTTTTTT. Translating gives CASNGLAGAGGELFF.

The rearrangement uses TRBV19 and TRBJ2-2; 9 bases are a match to TRBD2. Germline assignment: CDR1 LNHDA and CDR2 SQIVND (reference sequence). The CDR3 sequence is 17 residues long. V lost 0 bases, J lost 5 bases, and 7 bases stayed unmatched. The CDR3 DNA is TGTGCCAGTAGTATAGACTCGGGACTAGCCATGACCGGGGAGCTGTTTTTT. The encoded protein is CASSIDSGLAMTGELFF.

Ten or more counts support this clonotype. The chain has TRBV24-1 and TRBJ2-2; D perhaps matches TRBD2 (5 bases). The CDR3 extends over 16 amino acids. V was clipped by 4 bases and J by 1 base, with 12 bases between them. CDR1 is KGHDR, CDR2 SFDVKD, per germline. In DNA, the CDR3 is TGTGCCACCAGTGACCCCGGCGGAGGGAACACCGGGGAGCTGTTTTTT. It specifies CATSDPGGGNTGELFF.

V gene TRBV4-1 combines with J gene TRBJ2-7, with D unclear. The CDR3 sequence is 15 residues long. Germline CDR1 MGHRA, CDR2 YSYEKL. The ends were cut back, 1 base at V and 3 bases at J, with 13 bases in the middle. The CDR3 DNA is TGCGCCAGCAGCCAAGGTCTAGATGGATACTACGAGCAGTACTTC. Protein sequence: CASSQGLDGYYEQYF.

Ten or more counts support this clonotype. The genes are TRBV2 and TRBJ1-1, with D possibly matching TRBD1 (5 bases). The V end lost 3 bases, the J end lost 1 base, and 18 bases lay between the germline ends. The CDR3 runs to 17 residues. Germline loops: CDR1 SNHLY, CDR2 FYNNEI. The chain's CDR3 is CASSEVWGGGANTEAFF. CDR3 nucleotide sequence: TGTGCCAGCAGTGAGGTGTGGGGGGGTGGTGCGAACACTGAAGCTTTCTTT.

Notes on this clonotype: Mismatch with germline at one junction end may stem from a read error. The CDR3 coding sequence is TGTGCCGGCAGTGAGGTCCCCAAAAACATTCAGTACTTC. This codes for CAGSEVPKNIQYF. The J gene is TRBJ2-4, the V gene TRBV6-1; D not resolved. Germline CDR1 is MNHNS and CDR2 is SASEGT. The CDR3 has 13 residues.

Many counts were recorded for this clonotype. The V call is TRBV7-9, the J call TRBJ2-3, with 8 bases matching TRBD1. There are 18 residues in the CDR3. The V and J ends lost 5 bases and 2 bases, in that order; junction bases with no gene match: 15. The germline V gene has CDR1 SEHNR and CDR2 FQNEAQ (reference sequence). The CDR3 sequence: CASSHDPPGQGTTDTQYF. Written as DNA, the CDR3 is TGTGCCAGCAGCCACGATCCCCCAGGACAGGGCACCACAGATACGCAGTATTTT. The full variable domain, with the rest looked up from reference TRBV7-9 and TRBJ2-3, is DTGVSQNPRHKITKRGQNVTFRCDPISEHNRLYWYRQTLGQGPEFLTYFQNEAQLEKSRLLSDRFSAERPKGSFSTLEIQRTEQGDSAMYLCASSHDPPGQGTTDTQYFGPGTRLTVL.

This clonotype has only a few counts. V is TRBV9 and J is TRBJ2-1, with D possibly being TRBD2 (5 bases). V was pared by 0 bases and J by 6 bases, with 13 bases between. Germline CDR1 reads SGDLS; CDR2 reads YYNGEE. CDR3 length equals 15 residues. CDR3 in DNA: TGTGCCAGCAGCGTAGTGGGCGCAGGAGGCAATGAGCAGTTCTTC. It yields the protein CASSVVGAGGNEQFF.

This clonotype was counted ten times or more. V gene TRBV7-2 combines with J gene TRBJ1-1, with 7 bases matching TRBD1. J gave up 8 bases and V 5 bases, and 8 bases lay outside the gene matches. The CDR3 is made up of 13 amino acids. CDR1 is SGHTA and CDR2 is FQGNSA in the germline V gene. CDR3 sequence (DNA): TGTGCCAGCAGCCCACCGGGACAGCCCGAAGCTTTCTTT. It specifies CASSPPGQPEAFF.

This clonotype was detected many times. The chain joins TRBV10-3 to TRBJ2-2, with 8 bases lining up with TRBD2. The CDR3 sequence is 15 residues long. The germline CDR1 and CDR2 sequences are ENHRY and SYGVKD. The V gene end was trimmed by 4 bases and the J gene end by 1 base; junction bases not matched to a gene: 2. Written as DNA, the CDR3 is TGTGCCATCAGTGCAGCGGGGGAGAACACCGGGGAGCTGTTTTTT. Its protein product is CAISAAGENTGELFF.

This clonotype has at least ten counts. The chain is built from TRBV27 and TRBJ2-5; the D gene could be TRBD1 or TRBD2 (6 bases each). Deletions cut 2 bases from V and 4 bases from J, with 20 bases between. This CDR3 spans 17 amino acids. Germline CDR1 MNHEY, CDR2 SMNVEV (reference sequence). CDR3: CASSLNPRRGARETQYF. The CDR3 DNA is TGTGCCAGCAGTTTAAACCCTAGGAGGGGGGCTAGAGAGACCCAGTACTTC.

This clonotype was seen a handful of times. This chain connects TRBV19 to TRBJ2-7, with 10 nucleotides matching TRBD1. The trim removed 5 bases at V and 2 bases at J, leaving 6 bases unmatched. The CDR3 is 15 amino acids. Germline CDR1 reads LNHDA; CDR2 reads SQIVND (reference sequence). CDR3 DNA: TGTGCCAGTAGTCTTCCGGGACAGGGGCCCTACGAGCAGTACTTC. This encodes CASSLPGQGPYEQYF.

About this clonotype: This may stem from a read error, because a much larger clone lies one nucleotide away. The V and J genes are TRBV28 and TRBJ2-5; the match to TRBD2 covers 8 bases. With V trimmed by 8 bases and J by 6 bases, 5 bases remained unmatched. Germline V gene data show CDR1 as MDHEN and CDR2 as SYDVKM. This CDR3 contains 12 residues. The CDR3: CASGGLVKTQYF. CDR3 DNA: TGTGCCAGCGGGGGACTAGTGAAGACCCAGTACTTC. Together with reference TRBV28 and TRBJ2-5, the CDR3 gives the full variable domain: DVKVTQSSRYLVKRTGEKVFLECVQDMDHENMFWYRQDPGLGLRLIYFSYDVKMKEKGDIPEGYSVSREKKERFSLILESASTNQTSMYLCASGGLVKTQYFGPGTRLLVL.

The genes are TRBV28 and TRBJ2-6; D possibly corresponds to TRBD2 (6 bases). Germline lookup yields CDR1 MDHEN and CDR2 SYDVKM. The CDR3 has 15 residues. Trimming shortened V by 8 bases and J by 0 bases, and 11 bases separated the two germline ends. CDR3 loop: CASGTLSSGANVLTF. The CDR3 nucleotides are TGTGCCAGCGGGACTTTGAGCTCTGGGGCCAACGTCCTGACTTTC.

In its sample, this clonotype was seen once. The chain employs TRBV7-3 and TRBJ1-5; D might be TRBD1 (5 bases). CDR1 and CDR2 (germline): SGHTA, FQGTGA. The CDR3 length is 14 residues. Trimming removed 5 bases from V and 9 bases from J, with 17 bases in between. CDR3 in amino acids: CASSQGGGERPQHF. The CDR3 coding sequence is TGTGCCAGCAGCCAGGGCGGGGGAGAGCGGCCCCAGCATTTT.

The table lists this clonotype with many counts. The genes are TRBV28 and TRBJ1-6; TRBD1 aligns across 7 bases. Trimming removed 6 bases from V and 3 bases from J; junction bases left unmatched: 2. This CDR3 comprises 14 residues. Looked up from germline, CDR1 is MDHEN and CDR2 is SYDVKM. The CDR3 sequence is CASRRTGYNSPLHF. The DNA of the CDR3 is TGTGCCAGCAGGCGGACAGGCTATAATTCACCCCTCCACTTT.

The chain has TRBV10-3 and TRBJ1-1, with 7 bases fitting TRBD1. Per germline, CDR1 ENHRY and CDR2 SYGVKD. This CDR3 is built from 12 residues. J was trimmed by 4 bases and V by 4 bases; bases with no gene match: 0. Written as DNA, the CDR3 is TGTGCCATCAGTGCAGGGGGCACTGAAGCTTTCTTT. Its translation is CAISAGGTEAFF.

This chain links TRBV5-6 with TRBJ2-1; TRBD1 is a possible D gene (6 bases). The V gene's germline CDR1 is SGHDT and CDR2 YYEEEE. The CDR3 is 13 amino acids. V lost 2 bases and J 6 bases, leaving 9 bases between the germline ends. CDR3 sequence (DNA): TGTGCCAGCAGCTTCAGGGGTTCCAATGAGCAGTTCTTC. Translation gives CASSFRGSNEQFF. Full variable domain (remainder filled in from reference TRBV5-6 and TRBJ2-1): DAGVTQSPTHLIKTRGQQVTLRCSPKSGHDTVSWYQQALGQGPQFIFQYYEEEERQRGNFPDRFSGHQFPNYSSELNVNALLLGDSALYLCASSFRGSNEQFFGPGTRLTVL.

This clonotype has ten or more counts. The genes are TRBV28 and TRBJ2-7, with TRBD1 identical over 8 bases. This CDR3 has 16 amino acids. Germline trimming cut 4 bases from V and 4 bases from J; bases unmatched to any gene: 12. The V gene's germline CDR1 is MDHEN and CDR2 SYDVKM. CDR3 sequence (DNA): TGTGCCAGCAGTTCCCGCTTGACAGGGGTGGGGTACGAGCAGTACTTC. It translates to CASSSRLTGVGYEQYF.

In its sample, this clonotype was seen many times. The chain employs TRBV3-1 and TRBJ1-1; TRBD1 is a possible D gene (5 bases). Trimming removed 7 bases from V and 7 bases from J, with 13 bases in between. The CDR3 loop spans 12 amino acids. The V gene's germline CDR1 is LGHDT and CDR2 YNNKEL (reference sequence). CDR3 sequence: CASITGYGEAFF. DNA for the CDR3: TGTGCCAGCATCACAGGTTACGGTGAAGCTTTCTTT.

This clonotype was counted a few times. This sequence joins TRBV9 and TRBJ1-3; the D gene is possibly TRBD1 (5 bases). V gave up 4 bases and J gave up 0 bases, with 14 bases separating them. Germline-derived CDR1 and CDR2 are SGDLS and YYNGEE. There are 16 residues in the CDR3. CDR3 sequence reads: CASSTTTDYSGNTIYF. CDR3 bases: TGTGCCAGCAGCACCACGACAGATTACTCTGGAAACACCATATATTTT.

The chain carries TRBV30 and TRBJ2-5; D not resolved. V dropped 0 bases and J dropped 1 base, with 6 bases sitting between them. The germline V gene encodes CDR1 GTSNPN and CDR2 SVGIG (reference sequence). CDR3 size: 13 residues. CDR3 bases: TGTGCCTGGAGTGTAGGATCCCAAGAGACCCAGTACTTC. It codes for CAWSVGSQETQYF.

The chain has TRBV10-3 and TRBJ1-4, with D possibly TRBD1 on 6 matching bases. Germline loops: CDR1 ENHRY, CDR2 SYGVKD. The CDR3 has 13 residues. Trimming left V 4 bases short and J 7 bases short, with 10 bases between. The CDR3 reads CAISAQGGEKLFF. Here the CDR3 DNA reads TGTGCCATCAGTGCACAGGGAGGTGAAAAACTGTTTTTT.